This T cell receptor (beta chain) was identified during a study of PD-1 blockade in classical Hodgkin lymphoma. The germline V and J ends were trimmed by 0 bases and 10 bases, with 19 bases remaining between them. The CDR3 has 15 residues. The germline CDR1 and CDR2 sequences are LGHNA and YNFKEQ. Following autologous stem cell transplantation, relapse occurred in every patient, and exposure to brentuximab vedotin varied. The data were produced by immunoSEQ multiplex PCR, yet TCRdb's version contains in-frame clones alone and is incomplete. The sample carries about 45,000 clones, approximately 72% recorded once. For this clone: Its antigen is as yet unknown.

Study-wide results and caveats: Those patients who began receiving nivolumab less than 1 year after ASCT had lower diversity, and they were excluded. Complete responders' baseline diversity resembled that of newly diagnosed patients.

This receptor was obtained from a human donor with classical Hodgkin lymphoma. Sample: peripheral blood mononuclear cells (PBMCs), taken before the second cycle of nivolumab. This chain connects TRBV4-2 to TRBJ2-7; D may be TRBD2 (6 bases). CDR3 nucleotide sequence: TGTGCCAGCAGCCAAGATCTGTCGGGAGTCACGCTCCAGTACTTC. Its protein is CASSQDLSGVTLQYF.